This record looks at one T cell receptor beta chain sequence and its context. Its cognate antigen is unknown. These data originate in a study of Graves' ophthalmopathy and Graves' hyperthyroidism. Investigators amplified TCR beta CDR3 regions from RNA transcripts. HTBI-primed first-round RT-PCR preceded second-round multiplex PCR. TCRdb re-called the multiplex PCR reads with MiXCR, one entry per CDR3 protein. The sample yields 500,000 to 700,000 distinct CDR3 sequences, approximately 21% seen once. This CDR3 spans 17 amino acids. V was cut by 0 bases and J by 6 bases, with 20 bases left in between. CDR1 is MNHEY, CDR2 SVGAGI, per germline. Findings and limits, study-wide: Ophthalmopathy progression predictions by the model showed 72.22% specificity and approximately 69% sensitivity. In blood, most expanded thyroid clonotypes above 0.001 frequency were also detected.

Enrolled hyperthyroidism patients had a new diagnosis, a duration under 2 months, and an age of 18 to 65. Certain patients were not enrolled. These were patients with other autoimmune diseases, uncontrolled infections, pregnancy or lactation. The sample taken for sequencing was peripheral blood. This sequence joins TRBV6-5 and TRBJ1-2, with a tentative D call TRBD1 (6 bases). This sequence originates from a young woman with stable Graves' hyperthyroidism. Some clones in this sample may be carry-over from other donors' samples. This CDR3 is CASSYSSVRGPRHGYTF. The CDR3 DNA sequence: TGTGCCAGCAGTTACTCATCTGTCAGGGGCCCCAGACATGGCTACACCTTC.